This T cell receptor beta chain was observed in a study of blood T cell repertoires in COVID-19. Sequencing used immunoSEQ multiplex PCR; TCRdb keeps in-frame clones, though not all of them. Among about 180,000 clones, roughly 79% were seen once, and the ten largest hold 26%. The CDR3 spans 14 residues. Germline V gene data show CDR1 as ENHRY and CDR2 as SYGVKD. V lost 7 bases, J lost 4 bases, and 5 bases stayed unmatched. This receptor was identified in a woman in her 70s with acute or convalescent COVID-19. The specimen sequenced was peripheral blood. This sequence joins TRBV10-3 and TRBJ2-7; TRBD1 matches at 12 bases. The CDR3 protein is CAITGQGAPYEQYF. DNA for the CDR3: TGTGCCATCACGGGACAGGGGGCACCTTACGAGCAGTACTTC.